The 20 T cell receptor beta chains given below trace back to one sample, sequenced in a study of CD8 T cells in Susac syndrome. The RNA, 0.5 to 1 ug, was put through reverse transcription using random hexamers. TCRdb ran MiXCR on the immunoSEQ multiplex PCR reads and lists one entry per CDR3 protein. The profile shows a few hundred thousand distinct CDR3 sequences, 95% of them singletons. Sequencing used CD4+ T cells from PBMCs. All receptors come from a human donor with multiple sclerosis.

V gene TRBV20-1 combines with J gene TRBJ2-1; D gene unclear. Trimming shortened V by 1 base and J by 4 bases, and 11 bases separated the two germline ends. CDR1 and CDR2 from the germline V gene are DFQATT and SNEGSKA (reference sequence). The CDR3 spans 14 residues. In DNA form, the CDR3 reads TGCAGTGCTAGAGGCCGCCAGGATTACAATGAGCAGTTCTTC. It specifies CSARGRQDYNEQFF.

CDR3: CASSLSGLLTDTQYF. The CDR3 DNA reads as TGTGCCAGCAGCTTGAGCGGGCTACTCACAGATACGCAGTATTTT. This chain connects TRBV7-2 to TRBJ2-3; the D gene is possibly TRBD2 (6 bases). The CDR3 has 15 amino acids. V was pared by 3 bases and J by 2 bases, with 12 bases between. CDR1 is SGHTA and CDR2 is FQGNSA in the germline V gene. Combining the CDR3 with reference TRBV7-2 and TRBJ2-3 gives the whole variable domain GAGVSQSPSNKVTEKGKDVELRCDPISGHTALYWYRQSLGQGLEFLIYFQGNSAPDKSGLPSDRFSAERTGGSVSTLTIQRTQQEDSAVYLCASSLSGLLTDTQYFGPGTRLTVL.

This rearrangement joins TRBV11-1 to TRBJ2-1; 14 bases line up with TRBD2. V trimming: 5 bases; J trimming: 11 bases; junction bases outside the gene matches: 11. Germline V lookup: CDR1 SGHAT, CDR2 FQDESV (reference sequence). The CDR3 consists of 16 residues. Here the CDR3 DNA reads TGTGCCAGCAGCCCCGGGACTAGCGGGGGCTCGGTTAAGCAGTTCTTC. Its translation is CASSPGTSGGSVKQFF.

Note on this clonotype: One junction end disagrees with the germline gene, perhaps due to a read error. This rearrangement joins TRBV6-5 to TRBJ1-2; D is perhaps TRBD1 (5 bases). This CDR3 is built from 13 residues. Germline V gives CDR1 MNHEY, CDR2 SVGAGI. CDR3 sequence: CASSDSGTYGYTF. The CDR3 bases are TGTGCCAGCAGTGACTCCGGGACCTATGGCTACACCTTC.

This clonotype was detected only once. This chain joins TRBV30 and TRBJ2-3; either TRBD1 or TRBD2 may fit D (5 bases each). Trimming pared 0 bases from V and 4 bases from J, leaving 17 bases between. The CDR3 covers 16 residues. The germline V gene encodes CDR1 GTSNPN and CDR2 SVGIG (reference sequence). CDR3 in DNA: TGTGCCTGGAGTGTAGGTTTCGGGGCGGCGGCAGATACGCAGTATTTT. This encodes CAWSVGFGAAADTQYF.

J is TRBJ1-4 and V is TRBV4-1; D gene uncertain. This CDR3 has 15 residues. Looked up from germline, CDR1 is MGHRA and CDR2 is YSYEKL. The V end was cut by 6 bases, the J end by 4 bases, with 15 bases between. CDR3 sequence: CASSQPQSLNEKLFF. CDR3 coding DNA: TGCGCCAGCAGTCAGCCTCAATCGCTTAATGAAAAACTGTTTTTT.

The rearrangement links TRBV18 to TRBJ2-2, with a possible D match to TRBD1 (5 bases). Germline lookup yields CDR1 KGHSH and CDR2 LQKENI. This CDR3 is built from 15 residues. Trimming left V 2 bases short and J 4 bases short, with 11 bases between. CDR3 in amino acids: CASSPDDRSTGELFF. CDR3 coding DNA: TGTGCCAGCTCACCAGACGACAGAAGCACCGGGGAGCTGTTTTTT.

The genes are TRBV29-1 and TRBJ1-2; D is ambiguous. The CDR3 runs 12 residues. The germline V and J ends were trimmed by 4 bases and 4 bases, with 10 bases remaining between them. Germline CDR1 and CDR2: SQVTM and ANQGSEA. The CDR3 is CSVADGVYGYTF. As DNA, the CDR3 is TGCAGCGTTGCGGACGGCGTCTATGGCTACACCTTC.

This chain joins TRBV27 and TRBJ1-2; D remains ambiguous. Trimming removed 1 base from V and 4 bases from J, with 13 bases in between. This CDR3 is built from 15 residues. Germline V gives CDR1 MNHEY, CDR2 SMNVEV (reference sequence). The CDR3 sequence is CASSLFGVGSYGYTF. The CDR3 region has the DNA TGTGCCAGCAGTTTATTCGGGGTTGGGAGCTATGGCTACACCTTC.

V and J are TRBV15 and TRBJ2-1, with 7 nucleotides matching TRBD2. V dropped 1 base and J dropped 7; count of bases not matched to a gene: 7. CDR1 and CDR2 from the germline V gene are LNHNV and YYDKDF (reference sequence). This CDR3 comprises 15 residues. CDR3 sequence: CATSRVSGTINEQFF. For the CDR3, the DNA is TGTGCCACCAGCAGAGTGTCAGGGACTATTAATGAGCAGTTCTTC. Using reference TRBV15 and TRBJ2-1 for the parts outside the CDR3, the full variable domain is DAMVIQNPRYQVTQFGKPVTLSCSQTLNHNVMYWYQQKSSQAPKLLFHYYDKDFNNEADTPDNFQSRRPNTSFCFLDIRSPGLGDTAMYLCATSRVSGTINEQFFGPGTRLTVL.

The gene calls are TRBV9 and TRBJ2-5; 10 bases are a match to TRBD2. After removal of 2 bases from V and 3 bases from J, the junction contained 4 bases not matched to a gene. Germline loops: CDR1 SGDLS, CDR2 YYNGEE. The CDR3 has 15 residues. The CDR3 protein is CASSVSLAGEETQYF. DNA for the CDR3: TGTGCCAGCAGCGTTTCCCTAGCGGGAGAAGAGACCCAGTACTTC.

V usage is TRBV4-1 and J usage is TRBJ2-2, with D perhaps assigned TRBD1 or TRBD2 (5 bases each). Trimming pared 3 bases from V and 5 bases from J, leaving 16 bases between. This CDR3 is 16 amino acids long. Germline assignment: CDR1 MGHRA and CDR2 YSYEKL. The CDR3 is CASSQAGTLATGELFF. The CDR3 DNA is TGCGCCAGCAGCCAGGCCGGGACCCTCGCTACCGGGGAGCTGTTTTTT.

V and J are TRBV29-1 and TRBJ2-3; a possible D gene is TRBD1 (5 bases). The CDR3 covers 13 residues. CDR1 is SQVTM, CDR2 ANQGSEA, per germline. V lost 1 base and J lost 4, with 9 bases in between. The CDR3 coding sequence is TGCAGCGTTGAAGGCAGGGTTGCAGATACGCAGTATTTT. Its protein product is CSVEGRVADTQYF.

This rearrangement joins TRBV3-1 to TRBJ2-3; D is unresolved. V dropped 2 bases and J dropped 3 bases, with 6 bases sitting between them. The germline V gene encodes CDR1 LGHDT and CDR2 YNNKEL (reference sequence). The CDR3 consists of 13 residues. CDR3 region: CASSQWTTDTQYF. For the CDR3, the DNA is TGTGCCAGCAGCCAATGGACGACAGATACGCAGTATTTT.

Here the CDR3 reads CASSSTGTRGNEQFF. CDR3 bases: TGTGCCAGCAGCTCAACAGGGACTCGGGGCAATGAGCAGTTCTTC. The chain combines TRBV7-6 with TRBJ2-1; D possibly matches TRBD1 or TRBD2 (6 bases each). The V gene's germline CDR1 is SGHVS and CDR2 FNYEAQ. This CDR3 comprises 15 residues. Trimming shortened V by 4 bases and J by 6 bases, and 16 bases separated the two germline ends. The variable domain in full, with the rest retrieved from reference TRBV7-6 and TRBJ2-1, is GAGVSQSPRYKVTKRGQDVALRCDPISGHVSLYWYRQALGQGPEFLTYFNYEAQQDKSGLPNDRFSAERPEGSISTLTIQRTEQRDSAMYRCASSSTGTRGNEQFFGPGTRLTVL.

The V gene is TRBV7-3, the J gene TRBJ2-1; TRBD2 matches 10 bases. This CDR3 has 16 amino acids. CDR1 is SGHTA, CDR2 FQGTGA, per germline. After removal of 5 bases from V and 1 base from J, the junction contained 5 bases not matched to a gene. In nucleotides, the CDR3 is TGTGCCAGCAGCCCCCTAGCGGGAGCATCCTACAATGAGCAGTTCTTC. Amino acids: CASSPLAGASYNEQFF.

The CDR3 here is CASSRAGGNEQFF. In nucleotides, the CDR3 is TGTGCCAGCAGCCGGGCGGGGGGCAATGAGCAGTTCTTC. The chain joins TRBV27 to TRBJ2-1, with TRBD2 matching over 8 bases. V shed 6 bases and J 6 bases; nucleotides not matched to a gene: 4. This CDR3 is 13 amino acids long. Per germline, CDR1 MNHEY and CDR2 SMNVEV (reference sequence).

This clonotype was seen only once. This chain joins TRBV25-1 and TRBJ1-2; D may be TRBD1 (5 bases). Germline V gene sequence: CDR1 MGHDK, CDR2 SYGVNS. V dropped 3 bases and J dropped 8 bases, with 16 bases sitting between them. This CDR3 contains 14 residues. The CDR3: CASSDLGQSKGYTF. The CDR3 DNA reads as TGTGCCAGCAGTGATTTAGGACAAAGTAAAGGCTACACCTTC.

The rearrangement uses TRBV23-1 and TRBJ1-1, with D possibly being TRBD1 (5 bases). TRBV23-1 is known as an ORF, though its function is uncertain. V was trimmed by 2 bases and J by 4 bases, leaving 14 bases between them. There are 15 residues in the CDR3. The CDR3: CASSQGWGSPTEAFF. In nucleotides, the CDR3 is TGCGCCAGCAGTCAAGGTTGGGGGAGCCCCACTGAAGCTTTCTTT.

This chain joins TRBV19 and TRBJ2-5; 9 bases are a match to TRBD1. CDR1 and CDR2 (germline): LNHDA, SQIVND (reference sequence). Trimming cost V 1 base and J 6 bases; bases outside gene matches: 6. CDR3 length equals 15 residues. The CDR3: CASSIVTGGVKTQYF. The CDR3 nucleotides are TGTGCCAGTAGTATAGTAACAGGGGGCGTGAAGACCCAGTACTTC.